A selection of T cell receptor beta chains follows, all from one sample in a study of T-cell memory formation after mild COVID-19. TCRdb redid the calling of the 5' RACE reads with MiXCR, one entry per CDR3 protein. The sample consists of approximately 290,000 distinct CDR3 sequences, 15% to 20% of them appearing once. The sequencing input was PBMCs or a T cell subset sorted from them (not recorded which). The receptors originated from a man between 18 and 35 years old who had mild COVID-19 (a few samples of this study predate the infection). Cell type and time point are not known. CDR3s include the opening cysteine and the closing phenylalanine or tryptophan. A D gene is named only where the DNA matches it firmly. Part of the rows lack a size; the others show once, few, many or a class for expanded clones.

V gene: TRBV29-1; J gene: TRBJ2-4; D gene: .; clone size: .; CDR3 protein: CSAQGSGNIQYF; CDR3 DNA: TGCAGCGCCCAGGGTTCGGGAAACATTCAGTACTTC
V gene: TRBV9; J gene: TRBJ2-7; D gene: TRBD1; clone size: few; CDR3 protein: CASSAQTGGPYEQYF; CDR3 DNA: TGTGCCAGCAGCGCCCAAACAGGGGGGCCCTACGAGCAGTACTTC
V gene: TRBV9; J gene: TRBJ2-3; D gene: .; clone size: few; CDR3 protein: CASSPTHSLGYTDTQYF; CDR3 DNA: TGTGCCAGCAGCCCTACCCACAGCCTGGGGTACACAGATACGCAGTATTTT
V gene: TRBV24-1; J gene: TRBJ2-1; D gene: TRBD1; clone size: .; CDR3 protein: CATTAGQGNNEQFF; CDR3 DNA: TGTGCCACCACTGCCGGACAGGGAAACAATGAGCAGTTCTTC
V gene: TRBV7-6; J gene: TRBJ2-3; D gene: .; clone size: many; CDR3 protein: CASSFRDNTDTQYF; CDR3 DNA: TGTGCCAGCAGCTTTAGGGACAACACAGATACGCAGTATTTT
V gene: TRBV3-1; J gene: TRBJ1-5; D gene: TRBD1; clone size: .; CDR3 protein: CASSHGTGTQPQHF; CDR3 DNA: TGTGCCAGCAGCCACGGGACAGGGACCCAGCCCCAGCATTTT
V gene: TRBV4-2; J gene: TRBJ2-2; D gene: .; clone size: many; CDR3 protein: CASSQATGELFF; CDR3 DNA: TGTGCCAGCAGCCAAGCCACCGGGGAGCTGTTTTTT
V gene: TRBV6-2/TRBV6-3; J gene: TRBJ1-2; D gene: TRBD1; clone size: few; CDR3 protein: CASSDGTGYGYTF; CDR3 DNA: TGTGCCAGCAGTGACGGGACAGGCTATGGCTACACCTTC
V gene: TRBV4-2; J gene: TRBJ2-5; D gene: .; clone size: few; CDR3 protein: CASSQDMETQYF; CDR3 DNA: TGTGCCAGCAGCCAAGATATGGAGACCCAGTACTTC
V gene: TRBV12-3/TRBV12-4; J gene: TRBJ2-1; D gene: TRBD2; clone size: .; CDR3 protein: CASSGASGGVDNEQFF; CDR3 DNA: TGTGCCAGCAGTGGGGCTAGCGGGGGGGTAGACAATGAGCAGTTCTTC
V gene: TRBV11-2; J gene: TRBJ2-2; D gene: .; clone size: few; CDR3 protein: CASSQGHSNTGELFF; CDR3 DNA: TGTGCCAGCAGCCAGGGGCACTCGAACACCGGGGAGCTGTTTTTT
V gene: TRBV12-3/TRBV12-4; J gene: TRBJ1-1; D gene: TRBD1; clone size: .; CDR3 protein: CASSQGANAEAFF; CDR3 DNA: TGTGCCAGCTCCCAGGGGGCTAACGCTGAAGCTTTCTTT
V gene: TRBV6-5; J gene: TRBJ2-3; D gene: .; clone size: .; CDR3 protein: CASSYSRQIGGLGTQYF; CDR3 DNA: TGTGCCAGCAGTTACTCGAGACAGATCGGGGGGCTGGGTACGCAGTATTTT
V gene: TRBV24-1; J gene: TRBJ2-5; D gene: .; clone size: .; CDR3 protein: CATSDFSRGRETQYF; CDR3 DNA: TGTGCCACCAGTGACTTCTCCCGGGGAAGGGAGACCCAGTACTTC
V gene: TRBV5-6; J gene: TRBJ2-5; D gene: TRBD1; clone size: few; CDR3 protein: CASSLLRQGKTQYF; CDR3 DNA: TGTGCCAGCAGCTTACTCAGACAGGGGAAGACCCAGTACTTC
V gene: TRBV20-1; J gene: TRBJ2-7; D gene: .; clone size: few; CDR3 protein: CSAHPDGHLYEQYF; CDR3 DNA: TGCAGTGCTCATCCGGACGGACATCTCTACGAGCAGTACTTC
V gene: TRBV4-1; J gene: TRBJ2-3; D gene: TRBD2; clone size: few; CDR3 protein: CASRLSGGAADTQYF; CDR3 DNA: TGCGCCAGCAGACTTAGCGGGGGGGCTGCAGATACGCAGTATTTT
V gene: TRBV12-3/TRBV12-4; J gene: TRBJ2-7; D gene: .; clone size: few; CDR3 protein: CASSNLRQGGYEQYF; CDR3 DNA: TGTGCCAGCAGTAACCTCCGGCAGGGTGGCTACGAGCAGTACTTC
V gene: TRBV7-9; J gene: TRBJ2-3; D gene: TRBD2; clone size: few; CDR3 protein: CASSSLAGSSTDTQYF; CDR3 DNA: TGTGCCAGCAGCTCTCTAGCGGGGTCTAGCACAGATACGCAGTATTTT
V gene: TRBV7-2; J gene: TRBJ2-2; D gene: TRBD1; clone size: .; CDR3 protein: CASSWRRQGTGELFF; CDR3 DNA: TGTGCCAGCAGCTGGCGCCGACAGGGGACCGGGGAGCTGTTTTTT
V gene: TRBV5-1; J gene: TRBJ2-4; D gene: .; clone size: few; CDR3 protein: CASSLWGQGDIQYF; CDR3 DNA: TGCGCCAGCAGCTTGTGGGGTCAAGGGGACATTCAGTACTTC
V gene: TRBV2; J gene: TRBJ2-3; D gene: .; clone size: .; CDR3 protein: CASSASRVMVADTQYF; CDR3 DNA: TGTGCCAGCAGTGCTTCCAGGGTAATGGTAGCAGATACGCAGTATTTT
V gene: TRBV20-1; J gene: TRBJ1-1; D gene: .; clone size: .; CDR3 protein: CSARESGYTEAFF; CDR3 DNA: TGCAGTGCTAGAGAGAGCGGGTACACTGAAGCTTTCTTT
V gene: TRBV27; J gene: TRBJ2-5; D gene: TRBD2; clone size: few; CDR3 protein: CASSLGTSGALWYF; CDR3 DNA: TGTGCCAGCAGTTTAGGGACTAGCGGGGCACTATGGTACTTC
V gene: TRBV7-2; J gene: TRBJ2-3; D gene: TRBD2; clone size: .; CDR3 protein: CASSLGLAGLRDTQYF; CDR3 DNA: TGTGCCAGCAGCCTAGGACTAGCTGGGTTGCGGGATACGCAGTATTTT
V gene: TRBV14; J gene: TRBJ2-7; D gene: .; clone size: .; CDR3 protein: CASSRWGGSSYEQYF; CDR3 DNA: TGTGCCAGCAGCCGATGGGGCGGAAGCTCCTACGAGCAGTACTTC
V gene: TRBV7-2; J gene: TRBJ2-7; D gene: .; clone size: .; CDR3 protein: CASSSGPHGQYF; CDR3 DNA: TGTGCCAGCAGCTCAGGGCCCCATGGGCAGTACTTC
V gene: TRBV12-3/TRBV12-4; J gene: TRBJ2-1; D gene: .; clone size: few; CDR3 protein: CASTSQEYNEQFF; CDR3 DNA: TGTGCCAGCACCTCTCAGGAGTACAATGAGCAGTTCTTC
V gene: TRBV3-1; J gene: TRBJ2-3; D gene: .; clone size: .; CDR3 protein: CASSQDVRSTDTQYF; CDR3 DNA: TGTGCCAGCAGCCAAGATGTGAGGAGCACAGATACGCAGTATTTT
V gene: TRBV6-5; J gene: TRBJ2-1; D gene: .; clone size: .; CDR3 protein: CASSYRVGNEQFF; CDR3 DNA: TGTGCCAGCAGTTACCGGGTCGGGAATGAGCAGTTCTTC
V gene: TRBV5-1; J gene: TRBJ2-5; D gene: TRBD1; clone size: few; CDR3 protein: CASSIGQGRGETQYF; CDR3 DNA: TGCGCCAGCAGCATAGGACAGGGTCGGGGAGAGACCCAGTACTTC
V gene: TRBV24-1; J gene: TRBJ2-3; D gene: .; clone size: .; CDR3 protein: CATRPSATDTQYF; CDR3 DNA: TGTGCCACCAGGCCGAGTGCGACAGATACGCAGTATTTT
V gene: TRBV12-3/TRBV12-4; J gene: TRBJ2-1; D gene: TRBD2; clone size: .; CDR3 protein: CASSFGSGGDPEQFF; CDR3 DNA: TGTGCCAGCAGTTTTGGTAGCGGGGGGGACCCTGAGCAGTTCTTC
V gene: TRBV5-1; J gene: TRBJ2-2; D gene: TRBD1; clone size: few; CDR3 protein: CASSPAGGPGELFF; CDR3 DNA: TGCGCCAGCAGCCCCGCAGGGGGCCCCGGGGAGCTGTTTTTT
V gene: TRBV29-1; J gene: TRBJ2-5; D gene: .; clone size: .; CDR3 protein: CSVATPGGQETQYF; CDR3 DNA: TGCAGCGTTGCTACCCCAGGCGGACAAGAGACCCAGTACTTC
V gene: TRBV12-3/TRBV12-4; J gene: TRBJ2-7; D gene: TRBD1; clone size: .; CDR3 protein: CASSFWGQALYEQYF; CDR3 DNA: TGTGCCAGCAGTTTCTGGGGACAGGCTTTGTACGAGCAGTACTTC
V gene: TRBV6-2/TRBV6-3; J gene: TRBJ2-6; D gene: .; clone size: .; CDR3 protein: CASSYFGRTGANVLTF; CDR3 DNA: TGTGCCAGCAGTTATTTCGGCAGAACCGGGGCCAACGTCCTGACTTTC
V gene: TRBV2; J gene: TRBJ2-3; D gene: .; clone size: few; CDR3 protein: CASPRLADTQYF; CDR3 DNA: TGTGCCAGCCCGAGACTAGCAGATACGCAGTATTTT
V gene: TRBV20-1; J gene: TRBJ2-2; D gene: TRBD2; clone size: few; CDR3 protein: CSAGGLAAGELFF; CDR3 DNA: TGCAGTGCTGGCGGACTAGCTGCCGGGGAGCTGTTTTTT
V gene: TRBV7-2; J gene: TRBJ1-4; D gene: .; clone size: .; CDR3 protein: CASKGPGRDEKLFF; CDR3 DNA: TGTGCCAGCAAGGGCCCTGGGCGGGACGAAAAACTGTTTTTT
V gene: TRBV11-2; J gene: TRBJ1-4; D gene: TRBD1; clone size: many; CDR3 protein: CASSSIRGRGEKLFF; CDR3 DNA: TGTGCCAGCAGCTCCATCAGGGGGCGAGGTGAAAAACTGTTTTTT
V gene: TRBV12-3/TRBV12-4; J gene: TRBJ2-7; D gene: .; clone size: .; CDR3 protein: CASSPTEATYEQYF; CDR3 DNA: TGTGCCAGCAGCCCGACTGAGGCCACCTACGAGCAGTACTTC
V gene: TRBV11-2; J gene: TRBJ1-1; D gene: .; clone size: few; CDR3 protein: CASSTYRQYKTNTEAFF; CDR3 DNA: TGTGCCAGCAGCACCTATAGACAGTATAAGACGAACACTGAAGCTTTCTTT
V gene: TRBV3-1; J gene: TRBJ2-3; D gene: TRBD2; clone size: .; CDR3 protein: CASSPRLAGGFTDTQYF; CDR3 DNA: TGTGCCAGCAGCCCTAGACTAGCGGGGGGATTCACAGATACGCAGTATTTT
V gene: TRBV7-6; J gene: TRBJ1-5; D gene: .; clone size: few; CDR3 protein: CASSLSTGLNQPQHF; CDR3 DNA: TGTGCCAGCAGCTTATCAACGGGGTTAAATCAGCCCCAGCATTTT
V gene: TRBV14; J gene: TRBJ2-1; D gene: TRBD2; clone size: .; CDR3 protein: CASKEAGVSGEQFF; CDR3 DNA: TGTGCCAGCAAGGAAGCGGGGGTGAGCGGTGAGCAGTTCTTC
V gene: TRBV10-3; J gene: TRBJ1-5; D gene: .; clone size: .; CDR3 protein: CATAAVGPNQPQHF; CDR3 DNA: TGTGCCACGGCCGCGGTAGGCCCGAATCAGCCCCAGCATTTT
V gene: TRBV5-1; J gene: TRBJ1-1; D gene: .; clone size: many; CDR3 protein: CASSAHWGVQAAFF; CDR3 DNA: TGCGCCAGCAGCGCCCATTGGGGGGTCCAAGCGGCTTTCTTT
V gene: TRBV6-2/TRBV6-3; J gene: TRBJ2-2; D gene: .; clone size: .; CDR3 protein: CASVGGVNTGELFF; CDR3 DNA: TGTGCCAGCGTGGGGGGCGTGAACACCGGGGAGCTGTTTTTT
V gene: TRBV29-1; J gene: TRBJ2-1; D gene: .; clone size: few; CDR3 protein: CSVIPEDEQFF; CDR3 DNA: TGCAGCGTCATACCCGAGGATGAGCAGTTCTTC
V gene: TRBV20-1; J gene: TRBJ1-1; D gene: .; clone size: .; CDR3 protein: CSLLGTNTEAFF; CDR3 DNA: TGCAGCCTTCTTGGGACGAACACTGAAGCTTTCTTT
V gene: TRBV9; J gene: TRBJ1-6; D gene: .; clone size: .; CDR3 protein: CASSVGLTRNSPLHF; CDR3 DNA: TGTGCCAGCAGCGTAGGGCTAACCCGGAATTCACCCCTCCACTTT
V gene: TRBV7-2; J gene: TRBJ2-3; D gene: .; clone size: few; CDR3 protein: CASSLFAGGTGDTQYF; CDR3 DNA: TGTGCCAGCAGCTTATTCGCCGGGGGAACTGGGGATACGCAGTATTTT
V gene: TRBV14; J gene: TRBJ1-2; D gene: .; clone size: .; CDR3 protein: CASSQDPPYGYTF; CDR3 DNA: TGTGCCAGCAGCCAAGATCCACCCTATGGCTACACCTTC